These 27 T cell receptor beta chains were sequenced from one sample in a study of post-analysis software for immune sequencing data. Study outcomes and limitations: When patients were compared with controls, about five TRBV segments were more frequent, TRBV5-6, TRBV5-1 and TRBV20-1 among them.

Every TCR beta cDNA library bore unique molecular identifiers. Each CDR3 protein is one row after TCRdb ran MiXCR on the PCR reads. The sample contains 380,000 or so distinct CDR3 sequences, less than 40% of which appear only once. The antigens for these receptors are not known. The sequenced sample was blood. The receptors were sampled from a girl under 18 with multiple sclerosis.

V usage is TRBV7-2 and J usage is TRBJ2-7; a possible D gene is TRBD2 (6 bases). The germline V gene encodes CDR1 SGHTA and CDR2 FQGNSA. CDR3 length: 13 residues. Trimming removed 2 bases from V and 12 bases from J, with 17 bases in between. The CDR3 loop is CASSLSTGVNGYF. CDR3 nucleotides: TGTGCCAGCAGCTTATCGACGGGGGTTAACGGGTACTTC.

This clonotype was seen a few times. This rearrangement joins TRBV7-2 to TRBJ1-1; D is unresolved. The germline V and J ends were trimmed by 1 base and 7 bases, with 10 bases remaining between them. This CDR3 region has 13 residues. Germline V gives CDR1 SGHTA, CDR2 FQGNSA. CDR3 in amino acids: CASSLVGSSEAFF. In DNA, the CDR3 is TGTGCCAGCAGCTTAGTAGGTTCTAGTGAAGCTTTCTTT.

This clonotype occurred a few times. The chain combines TRBV12-3 or TRBV12-4 with TRBJ2-7; D is undetermined. The CDR3 sequence is 12 residues long. The V and J ends lost 5 bases and 0 bases respectively, with 5 bases between them. The CDR3 here is CASSGPSYEQYF. CDR3 in DNA: TGTGCCAGCAGTGGGCCCTCCTACGAGCAGTACTTC.

This clonotype occurred a few times. This chain joins TRBV7-9 and TRBJ1-1; TRBD1 is a possible D gene (6 bases). There are 16 residues in the CDR3. Germline V gene data show CDR1 as SEHNR and CDR2 as FQNEAQ (reference sequence). The V gene lost 4 bases and the J gene lost 5 bases, with 20 bases spanning the gap. The CDR3 DNA follows: TGTGCCAGCAGCTCTAGTGGACAAGGGGGAGGGACTGAAGCTTTCTTT. Translating gives CASSSSGQGGGTEAFF.

V usage is TRBV20-1 and J usage is TRBJ1-5; D not resolved. This CDR3 has 14 amino acids. Trimming stripped 6 bases from V and 3 bases from J, with 15 bases between. Germline CDR1 reads DFQATT; CDR2 reads SNEGSKA (reference sequence). CDR3 nucleotide sequence: TGCAGTGCGTCGCGGGGTCCACACAATCAGCCCCAGCATTTT. Translating it yields CSASRGPHNQPQHF.

This clonotype has just a few counts. This chain links TRBV29-1 with TRBJ2-7; D unclear. This CDR3 comprises 12 residues. The V gene's germline CDR1 is SQVTM and CDR2 ANQGSEA. V lost 0 bases and J 6 bases, leaving 9 bases between the germline ends. The CDR3 spells CSVEEDSPEQYF. The CDR3 nucleotides read TGCAGCGTTGAAGAAGACTCCCCCGAGCAGTACTTC.

This clonotype has more than one count but fewer than ten. The V gene is TRBV20-1, the J gene TRBJ1-6; D gene uncertain. Trimming shortened V by 3 bases and J by 10 bases, and 13 bases separated the two germline ends. Germline CDR1 is DFQATT and CDR2 is SNEGSKA (reference sequence). This CDR3 comprises 13 residues. The CDR3 reads CSASFMGGSPLHF. DNA of the CDR3: TGCAGTGCTAGTTTCATGGGTGGGTCACCCCTCCACTTT.

The V gene is TRBV9, the J gene TRBJ2-5; no definite D call. The ends were cut back, 0 bases at V and 2 bases at J, with 8 bases in the middle. Germline V gene data show CDR1 as SGDLS and CDR2 as YYNGEE. The CDR3 extends over 14 amino acids. In DNA, the CDR3 is TGTGCCAGCAGCGTAGGTATAGTACAAGAGACCCAGTACTTC. Translated: CASSVGIVQETQYF.

This sequence joins TRBV5-1 and TRBJ2-2, with 9 bases identical to TRBD1. The CDR3 is 16 amino acids. The germline CDR1 and CDR2 sequences are SGHRS and YFSETQ. V lost 4 bases and J lost 4; bases outside the gene matches: 8. The CDR3 region is CASSPGQGTVTGELFF. In DNA form, the CDR3 reads TGCGCCAGCAGCCCAGGACAGGGGACGGTCACCGGGGAGCTGTTTTTT.

This clonotype turned up a few times. The gene calls are TRBV4-3 and TRBJ2-7, with D unclear. The DNA end is a closer match to TRBJ2-5, so the J assignment may be wrong. The length of the CDR3 is 13 residues. CDR1 is LGHNA and CDR2 is YSLEER in the germline V gene. For the CDR3, the DNA is TGCGCCAGCAGCCATTTTTTAGGGGAGACCCAGTACTTC. It translates to CASSHFLGETQYF.

This clonotype was counted a few times. This sequence joins TRBV3-1 and TRBJ2-3, with no clear D. Trimming left V 2 bases short and J 0 bases short, with 6 bases between. CDR3 length: 14 residues. Germline-derived CDR1 and CDR2 are LGHDT and YNNKEL (reference sequence). This CDR3 is CASSQIASTDTQYF. CDR3 bases: TGTGCCAGCAGCCAAATAGCTAGCACAGATACGCAGTATTTT.

J is TRBJ2-5 and V is TRBV9; 7 positions agree with TRBD2. J lost 1 base, V lost 0 bases, and 6 bases had no gene match. This CDR3 region has 16 residues. Per germline, CDR1 SGDLS and CDR2 YYNGEE. The CDR3 coding sequence is TGTGCCAGCAGCGTAGGGGCGGCTAGCGGCCAAGAGACCCAGTACTTC. It specifies CASSVGAASGQETQYF.

The chain has TRBV7-9 and TRBJ1-1; TRBD1 matches at 9 bases. CDR3 length: 15 residues. Trimming took 3 bases from V and 4 from J; bases not matched to a gene: 6. Germline CDR1 is SEHNR and CDR2 is FQNEAQ (reference sequence). The chain's CDR3 is CASSLRTGEGTEAFF. The CDR3 DNA is TGTGCCAGCAGCTTGAGGACAGGGGAGGGCACTGAAGCTTTCTTT. The full variable domain, with the rest looked up from reference TRBV7-9 and TRBJ1-1, is DTGVSQNPRHKITKRGQNVTFRCDPISEHNRLYWYRQTLGQGPEFLTYFQNEAQLEKSRLLSDRFSAERPKGSFSTLEIQRTEQGDSAMYLCASSLRTGEGTEAFFGQGTRLTVV.

V is TRBV11-2 and J is TRBJ2-7; D may match TRBD1 or TRBD2 (6 bases each). The CDR3 is made up of 16 amino acids. Germline CDR1 SGHAT, CDR2 FQNNGV. V was clipped by 3 bases and J by 3 bases, with 18 bases between them. CDR3 in amino acids: CASSFGRPRGLYEQYF. In nucleotides, the CDR3 is TGTGCCAGCAGCTTTGGGAGGCCCCGGGGGCTCTACGAGCAGTACTTC.

This clonotype showed up many times. This chain connects TRBV2 to TRBJ2-5, with D maybe TRBD1 (6 bases). V was cut by 3 bases and J by 1 base, with 12 bases left in between. The CDR3 is 15 amino acids. In germline, CDR1 is SNHLY, CDR2 FYNNEI. CDR3 region: CASSESGVGQETQYF. DNA for the CDR3: TGTGCCAGCAGTGAGTCAGGGGTAGGCCAAGAGACCCAGTACTTC.

The V call is TRBV6-6, the J call TRBJ1-2, with unresolved D. The CDR3 length is 15 residues. V shed 0 bases and J shed 4 bases, with 12 bases lying between them. Germline CDR1 is MNHNY and CDR2 is SVGAGI (reference sequence). In DNA, the CDR3 is TGTGCCAGCAGTTACTCCCCGGACGGACCCTATGGCTACACCTTC. It specifies CASSYSPDGPYGYTF.

The chain employs TRBV7-3 and TRBJ2-4, with 9 nucleotides matching TRBD2. TRBJ2-7 matches the DNA end more closely, so the J call is doubtful. This CDR3 is built from 13 residues. The germline CDR1 and CDR2 sequences are SGHTA and FQGTGA. The CDR3 is CASSLGRGGEQYF. The CDR3 nucleotides read TGTGCCAGCAGCTTGGGGCGGGGGGGCGAGCAGTACTTC.

Only a few counts were recorded for this clonotype. V gene TRBV25-1 combines with J gene TRBJ2-7, with D uncertain. Trimming pared 3 bases from V and 0 bases from J, leaving 18 bases between. Germline-derived CDR1 and CDR2 are MGHDK and SYGVNS. CDR3 length equals 17 residues. CDR3 loop: CASSDPAMDGSSYEQYF. The CDR3 bases are TGTGCCAGCAGTGACCCAGCCATGGACGGTTCCTCCTACGAGCAGTACTTC.

V usage is TRBV7-9 and J usage is TRBJ2-1; D perhaps matches TRBD2 (5 bases). Trimming pared 5 bases from V and 5 bases from J, leaving 10 bases between. Germline CDR1 reads SEHNR; CDR2 reads FQNEAQ (reference sequence). The CDR3 covers 13 residues. This CDR3 reads CASSPVGDNEQFF. DNA for the CDR3: TGTGCCAGCAGCCCCGTCGGGGACAATGAGCAGTTCTTC.

The genes are TRBV12-3 or TRBV12-4 and TRBJ1-1, with a tentative D call TRBD1 (6 bases). The CDR3 covers 16 residues. V lost 1 base and J lost 4, with 16 bases in between. The CDR3 loop is CASSLDPPRGRTEAFF. The CDR3 coding sequence is TGTGCCAGCAGTTTAGACCCCCCCAGGGGCCGCACTGAAGCTTTCTTT.

The chain recombines TRBV5-6 with TRBJ2-4, with D hard to call. Between the trimmed V and J ends, which lost 1 base and 8 bases, there was a span of 13 bases. The CDR3 spans 14 residues. In germline, CDR1 is SGHDT, CDR2 YYEEEE. The CDR3 sequence is CASSLFGVGDIQYF. The CDR3 DNA sequence: TGTGCCAGCAGCTTGTTTGGGGTTGGGGACATTCAGTACTTC.

The J gene is TRBJ2-2, the V gene TRBV29-1, with TRBD1 matching over 10 bases. The V segment lost 6 bases and the J segment 4 bases; nucleotides outside the gene matches: 5. This CDR3 has 14 residues. Germline-derived CDR1 and CDR2 are SQVTM and ANQGSEA. The CDR3 nucleotides are TGCAGCGTGACAGGGGGCAGTAGCACCGGGGAGCTGTTTTTT. Translated: CSVTGGSSTGELFF.

This clonotype was observed a handful of times. This chain links TRBV27 with TRBJ1-1; D unresolved. This CDR3 has 14 residues. Trimming shortened V by 5 bases and J by 4 bases, and 14 bases separated the two germline ends. The germline CDR1 and CDR2 sequences are MNHEY and SMNVEV (reference sequence). CDR3 in amino acids: CASSSPPQITEAFF. CDR3 nucleotide sequence: TGTGCCAGCAGTAGCCCACCACAGATCACTGAAGCTTTCTTT.

This clonotype was recorded at least ten times. The rearrangement links TRBV12-3 or TRBV12-4 to TRBJ2-7; perhaps TRBD2 as D (6 bases). Trimming left V 5 bases short and J 5 bases short, with 13 bases between. The CDR3 runs 13 residues. The CDR3 region has the DNA TGTGCCAGCAGTCAGGGACGGGAGCACGAGCAGTACTTC. Its translation: CASSQGREHEQYF.

This clonotype was seen a few times. The rearrangement links TRBV6-5 to TRBJ2-5, with D hard to call. This CDR3 contains 14 residues. With 0 bases removed from V and 4 bases from J, the gap between germline ends came to 9 bases. The germline gives CDR1 MNHEY, CDR2 SVGAGI. The CDR3 region is CASSYSGYRETQYF. CDR3 sequence (DNA): TGTGCCAGCAGTTACTCTGGGTACCGAGAGACCCAGTACTTC.

The J gene is TRBJ2-5, the V gene TRBV20-1; the match to TRBD2 covers 7 bases. The J call may be incorrect, as the DNA end agrees better with TRBJ2-7. CDR3 size: 11 residues. CDR1 and CDR2 (germline): DFQATT, SNEGSKA (reference sequence). The DNA of the CDR3 is TGCAGTGTTGAGCGGGGAAACGAGCAGTACTTC. The encoded protein is CSVERGNEQYF.

The V and J genes are TRBV7-9 and TRBJ1-1; D is uncertain. Germline CDR1 and CDR2: SEHNR and FQNEAQ (reference sequence). Trimming cost V 1 base and J 4 bases, with 4 bases left between them. The CDR3 contains 12 residues. The CDR3 nucleotides read TGTGCCAGCAGCTTAGGGTTCACTGAAGCTTTCTTT. This gives the protein CASSLGFTEAFF.